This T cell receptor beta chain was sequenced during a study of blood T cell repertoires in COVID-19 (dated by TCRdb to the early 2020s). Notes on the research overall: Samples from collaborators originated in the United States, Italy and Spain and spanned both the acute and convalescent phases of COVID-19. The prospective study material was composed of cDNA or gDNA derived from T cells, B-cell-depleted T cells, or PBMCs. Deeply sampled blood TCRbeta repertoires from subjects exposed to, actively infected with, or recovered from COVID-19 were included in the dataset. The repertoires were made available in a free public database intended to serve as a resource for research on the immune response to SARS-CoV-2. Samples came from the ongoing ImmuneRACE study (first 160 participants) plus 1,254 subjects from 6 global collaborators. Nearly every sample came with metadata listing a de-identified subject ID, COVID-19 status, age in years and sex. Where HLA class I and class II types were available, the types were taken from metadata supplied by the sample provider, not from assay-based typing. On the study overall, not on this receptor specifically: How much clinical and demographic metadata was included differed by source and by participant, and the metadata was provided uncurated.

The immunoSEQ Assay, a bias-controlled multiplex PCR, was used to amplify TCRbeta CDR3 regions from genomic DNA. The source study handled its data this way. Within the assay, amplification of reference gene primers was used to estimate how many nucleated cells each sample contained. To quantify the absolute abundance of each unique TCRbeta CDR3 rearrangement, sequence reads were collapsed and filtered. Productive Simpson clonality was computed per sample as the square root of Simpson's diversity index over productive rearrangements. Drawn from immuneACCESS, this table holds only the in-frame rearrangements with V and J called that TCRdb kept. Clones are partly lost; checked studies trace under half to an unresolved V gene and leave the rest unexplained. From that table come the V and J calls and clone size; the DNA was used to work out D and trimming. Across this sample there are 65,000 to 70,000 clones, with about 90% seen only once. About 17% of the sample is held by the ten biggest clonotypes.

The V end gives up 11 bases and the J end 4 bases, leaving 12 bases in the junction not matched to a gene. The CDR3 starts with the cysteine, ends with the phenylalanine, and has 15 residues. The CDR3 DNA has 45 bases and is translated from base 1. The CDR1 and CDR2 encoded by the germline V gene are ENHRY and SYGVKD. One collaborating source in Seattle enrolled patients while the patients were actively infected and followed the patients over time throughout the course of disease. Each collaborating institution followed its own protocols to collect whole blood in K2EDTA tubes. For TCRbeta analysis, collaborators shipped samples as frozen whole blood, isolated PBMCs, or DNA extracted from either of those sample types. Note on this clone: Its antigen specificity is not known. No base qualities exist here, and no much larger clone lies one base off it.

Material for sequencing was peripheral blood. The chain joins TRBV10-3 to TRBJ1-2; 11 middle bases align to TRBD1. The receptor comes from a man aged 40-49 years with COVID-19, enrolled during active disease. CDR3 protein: CASHNSGTGGYGYTF. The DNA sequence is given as TGTGCCTCACATAACTCCGGGACAGGGGGCTATGGCTACACCTTC.